The source of this T cell receptor beta chain is a study of T cell changes during pregnancy in multiple sclerosis. CDR1 and CDR2 (germline): MNHNS, SASEGT. This CDR3 is built from 15 residues. Trimming removed 1 base from V and 2 bases from J, with 12 bases in between. Using immunoSEQ multiplex PCR, the repertoire was profiled, and TCRdb retains in-frame clones only, with some absent. The data show about 59,000 clones, over 90% seen once. The origin of this receptor is a female donor with multiple sclerosis, enrolled in a pregnancy study. The chain has TRBV6-1 and TRBJ2-7, with a weak D call TRBD1 (6 bases). This specimen consisted of CD8+ T cells from peripheral blood mononuclear cells, obtained in the third trimester of pregnancy. The chain's CDR3 is CASSEGAGETYEQYF. The CDR3 DNA follows: TGTGCCAGCAGTGAAGGGGCAGGGGAAACCTACGAGCAGTACTTC.